The 10 T cell receptor beta chains given below trace back to one sample, sequenced in a study of T cell responses to AZD1222 COVID-19 vaccine. TCRdb's copy holds only in-frame clones and misses some; the assay was immunoSEQ multiplex PCR. This table has 160,000 or so clones, just over 90% appearing once. The source was peripheral blood, collected 28 days after the second AZD1222 dose. These receptors were taken from an adult who received the AZD1222 COVID-19 vaccine.

This rearrangement joins TRBV5-1 to TRBJ1-1; tentative D call: TRBD1 (6 bases). Looked up from germline, CDR1 is SGHRS and CDR2 is YFSETQ. This CDR3 has 14 residues. V gave up 2 bases and J gave up 8 bases, with 16 bases separating them. The DNA of the CDR3 is TGCGCCAGCAGCTTAGGCAGGGGCGACGCAGAAGCTTTCTTT. It translates to CASSLGRGDAEAFF. The whole variable domain, filled in from reference TRBV5-1 and TRBJ1-1, reads KAGVTQTPRYLIKTRGQQVTLSCSPISGHRSVSWYQQTPGQGLQFLFEYFSETQRNKGNFPGRFSGRQFSNSRSEMNVSTLELGDSALYLCASSLGRGDAEAFFGQGTRLTVV.

V usage is TRBV10-3 and J usage is TRBJ1-6, with 8 positions matching TRBD1. The CDR3 consists of 15 residues. Germline values: CDR1 ENHRY, CDR2 SYGVKD. The V gene end was trimmed by 7 bases and the J gene end by 6 bases; junction bases not matched to a gene: 8. The CDR3 protein is CAITPDRAANSPLHF. The CDR3 DNA sequence: TGTGCCATCACTCCGGACAGGGCCGCTAATTCACCCCTCCACTTT.

The chain has TRBV9 and TRBJ1-2; D is unclear. The CDR3 consists of 13 residues. The germline V and J ends were trimmed by 0 bases and 6 bases, with 9 bases remaining between them. Germline CDR1 reads SGDLS; CDR2 reads YYNGEE. CDR3 sequence (DNA): TGTGCCAGCAGCGTAGCTGAAAGCCATGGCTACACCTTC. Amino acids: CASSVAESHGYTF.

The CDR3 is CASSDASGQETQYF. As DNA, the CDR3 is TGTGCCAGCAGTGATGCTAGCGGCCAAGAGACCCAGTACTTC. This chain connects TRBV2 to TRBJ2-5; 7 bases line up with TRBD2. The junction had 2 bases not matched to a gene; V was cut back by 3 bases and J by 1 base. The CDR3 is 14 residues long. The germline V gene encodes CDR1 SNHLY and CDR2 FYNNEI. Variable domain in full (rest from reference TRBV2 and TRBJ2-5): EPEVTQTPSHQVTQMGQEVILRCVPISNHLYFYWYRQILGQKVEFLVSFYNNEISEKSEIFDDQFSVERPDGSNFTLKIRSTKLEDSAMYFCASSDASGQETQYFGPGTRLLVL.

The chain employs TRBV6-5 and TRBJ1-5; TRBD1 matches at 8 bases. Trimming removed 6 bases from V and 5 bases from J; junction bases left unmatched: 6. The germline CDR1 and CDR2 sequences are MNHEY and SVGAGI. The CDR3 is 14 residues long. CDR3 in amino acids: CASSADRGYQPQHF. The CDR3 bases are TGTGCCAGCAGCGCTGACAGGGGTTATCAGCCCCAGCATTTT.

J is TRBJ2-7 and V is TRBV3-1 (or the pseudogene TRBV3-2); TRBD1 matches at 11 bases. The CDR3 extends over 15 amino acids. With 4 bases clipped from V and 4 bases from J, the junction kept 6 bases outside the gene matches. From germline, CDR1 is LGHDT and CDR2 YNNKEL (reference sequence). The CDR3 region is CASSLGQGAEYEQYF. CDR3 coding DNA: TGTGCCAGCAGCCTAGGACAGGGGGCCGAATACGAGCAGTACTTC.

The chain joins TRBV4-1 to TRBJ1-3; D gene ambiguous. This CDR3 region has 19 residues. Germline-derived CDR1 and CDR2 are MGHRA and YSYEKL. V lost 6 bases, J lost 3 bases, and 27 bases lay in between. CDR3 sequence: CASRLSSERFAPSGNTIYF. In DNA form, the CDR3 reads TGCGCCAGCAGACTCTCCAGCGAGAGATTCGCGCCGAGTGGAAACACCATATATTTT.

This chain joins TRBV13 and TRBJ2-7, with D tentatively TRBD1 (6 bases). Germline V gene lookup returns CDR1 PRHDT and CDR2 FYEKMQ (reference sequence). V was shortened by 0 bases and J by 2 bases, with 14 bases between the two germline ends. The CDR3 sequence is 16 residues long. DNA of the CDR3: TGTGCCAGCAGCTTAGGCCCAGGGGCCCTAGCCTACGAGCAGTACTTC. Encoded protein: CASSLGPGALAYEQYF. Using reference TRBV13 and TRBJ2-7 for the parts outside the CDR3, the full variable domain is AAGVIQSPRHLIKEKRETATLKCYPIPRHDTVYWYQQGPGQDPQFLISFYEKMQSDKGSIPDRFSAQQFSDYHSELNMSSLELGDSALYFCASSLGPGALAYEQYFGPGTRLTVT.

This chain uses TRBV10-3 with TRBJ1-6, with 10 positions matching TRBD1. CDR1 is ENHRY, CDR2 SYGVKD, per germline. J lost 6 bases, V lost 5 bases, and 1 base had no gene match. The CDR3 is made up of 14 amino acids. The DNA for the CDR3 is TGTGCCATCAGTCGGGACAGGGGTAATTCACCCCTCCACTTT. This codes for CAISRDRGNSPLHF.

The chain has TRBV4-1 and TRBJ2-7, with 7 bases aligning to TRBD2. The junction had 8 bases not matched to a gene; V was cut back by 0 bases and J by 3 bases. The CDR3 extends over 16 amino acids. CDR1 and CDR2 (germline): MGHRA, YSYEKL. The CDR3 DNA reads as TGCGCCAGCAGCCAAGAGGGCCTAGCGGAGTACTACGAGCAGTACTTC. This encodes CASSQEGLAEYYEQYF.